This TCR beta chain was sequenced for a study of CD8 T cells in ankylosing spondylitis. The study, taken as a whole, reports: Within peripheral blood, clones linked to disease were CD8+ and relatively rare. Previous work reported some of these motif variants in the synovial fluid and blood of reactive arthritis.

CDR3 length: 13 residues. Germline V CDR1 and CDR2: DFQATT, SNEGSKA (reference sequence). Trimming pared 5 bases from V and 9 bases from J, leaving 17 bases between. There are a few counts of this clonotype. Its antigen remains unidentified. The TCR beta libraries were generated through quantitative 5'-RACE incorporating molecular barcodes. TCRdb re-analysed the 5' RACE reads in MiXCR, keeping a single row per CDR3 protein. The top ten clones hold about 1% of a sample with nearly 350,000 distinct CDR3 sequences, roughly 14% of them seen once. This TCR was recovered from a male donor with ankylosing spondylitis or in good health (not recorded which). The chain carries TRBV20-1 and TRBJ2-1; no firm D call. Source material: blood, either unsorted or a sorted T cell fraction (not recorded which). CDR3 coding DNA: TGCAGTGCTGACCCCGAGCCCTCCCGTGAGCAGTTCTTC. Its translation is CSADPEPSREQFF.